These 2 T cell receptor beta chains came from one sample sequenced in a study of shared clonotypes between healthy human individuals. Profiling relied on immunoSEQ multiplex PCR, and the TCRdb table lists in-frame clones only, not all of them. Of millions of clones listed, more than 80% were seen once; the top ten hold roughly 0.13%. Material for sequencing was naive CD4+ T cells sorted from blood. The subset denotes: CD45RA+ positively selected. These receptor sequences come from a man aged 18 to 35 in good health.

The chain joins TRBV10-3 to TRBJ1-6; 7 bases line up with TRBD1. The CDR3 extends over 15 amino acids. V lost 3 bases and J lost 4; bases outside the gene matches: 3. CDR1 is ENHRY and CDR2 is SYGVKD in the germline V gene. CDR3 bases: TGTGCCATCAGTGATGGGACAGATTATAATTCACCCCTCCACTTT. As protein: CAISDGTDYNSPLHF.

The chain couples TRBV5-1 to TRBJ2-2; the match to TRBD1 covers 9 bases. This CDR3 has 15 residues. CDR1 is SGHRS, CDR2 YFSETQ, per germline. V lost 2 bases, J lost 3 bases, and 2 bases stayed unmatched. CDR3 sequence (DNA): TGCGCCAGCAGCTTTGGACAGGGGTACACCGGGGAGCTGTTTTTT. This sequence encodes CASSFGQGYTGELFF.